This TCR beta chain was documented in a study of blood T cell repertoires in COVID-19 (TCRdb year 2020). The study in broad terms: Samples covering the acute and convalescent phases of COVID-19 were provided by collaborators in the United States, Italy and Spain. The repertoires were made available in a free public database intended to serve as a resource for research on the immune response to SARS-CoV-2. Samples were obtained from the ongoing ImmuneRACE study (first 160 participants) and from over 1,000 subjects provided by 6 global collaborators. Deeply sampled blood TCRbeta repertoires from subjects exposed to, actively infected with, or recovered from COVID-19 were included in the dataset. The material from the prospective study consisted of cDNA or gDNA derived from T cells, B-cell-depleted T cells, or PBMCs. Where HLA class I and class II types were available, the types were taken from metadata supplied by the sample provider, not from assay-based typing. A de-identified subject ID, COVID-19 status, age in years and sex were almost always included in the sample metadata. General conclusions and limits of the study: The quantity of clinical and demographic metadata differed by source and by participant and was supplied without curation.

TCRbeta CDR3 regions were amplified from genomic DNA using the immunoSEQ Assay, a bias-controlled multiplex PCR. In the authors' own workflow: Nucleated cell counts per sample were estimated from amplification of reference gene primers within the assay. To quantify the absolute abundance of each unique TCRbeta CDR3 rearrangement, sequence reads were collapsed and filtered. Productive Simpson clonality was computed per sample as the square root of Simpson's diversity index over productive rearrangements. In TCRdb, the immuneACCESS table is reduced to in-frame sequences with V and J assigned. These tables do not hold every clone; where another copy was compared, an unresolved V gene accounts for under half, and the others remain unexplained. D and trimming come from the DNA, and the V and J calls and clone size come from that table. This sample gives a few hundred thousand clones in total; 80% to 90% of them show up just once. Of the sample, about 3.3% is held by the ten largest clones.

Participants in the prospective study were enrolled through a virtual design, were aged about 18 to 100 years, and lived in approximately 25 United States geographic areas. In the prospective study, cohorts were assigned on the basis of participant-reported clinical history obtained from a screening survey and a study questionnaire. In the prospective study, whole blood, serum and a nasopharyngeal or oropharyngeal swab were collected from each participant by mobile phlebotomists. Prospective study participants could optionally give additional blood draws and questionnaires over an approximately two-month period. Before DNA extraction, blood samples from the prospective study were shipped at room temperature or frozen. V is reduced by 0 bases and J by 0 bases, leaving a spacing of 10 bases between them. CDR1 and CDR2 are drawn from the germline V gene: SGHNT, YENEEA. The CDR3 holds 16 amino acids from the cysteine to the phenylalanine. CDR3 DNA is the only sequence kept; it has 48 bases, read in frame from the first base.

This clone was seen a handful of times. There is no known antigen for this receptor. Base qualities are not at hand, and no much larger clone is one base apart. The TCR sequence derives from a woman aged 18-35 years in a cohort exposed to, infected with or recovered from COVID-19 (not recorded which). The sequence is built from TRBV11-3 and TRBJ2-3; a confident D gene designation cannot be given. The specimen was PBMCs or T cells enriched from blood (not recorded which). CDR3 loop: CASSLEANPSTDTQYF. DNA sequence: TGTGCCAGCAGCTTAGAAGCTAACCCTAGCACAGATACGCAGTATTTT.